Listed here are 8 T cell receptor beta chains from one sample, sequenced in a study of read filtering for tumor transcriptome and immune sequencing. From approximately 400 ng of RNA, a library with molecular barcoded alpha/delta and beta/gamma adaptors was made. TCRdb reanalysed the reads using MiXCR and keeps one entry per CDR3 protein. The sample holds roughly 90,000 distinct CDR3 sequences, around 12% seen once. The specimen sequenced was a population of CD138-negative cells sorted from bone marrow. These receptors were taken from a donor aged 40 or older with multiple myeloma.

The chain combines TRBV20-1 with TRBJ2-1; D is perhaps TRBD1 or TRBD2 (5 bases each). Trimming took off 4 bases at V and 7 bases at J, with 17 bases between the two ends. The germline gives CDR1 DFQATT, CDR2 SNEGSKA (reference sequence). CDR3 length equals 14 residues. The CDR3 reads CSATEDKTINEQFF. CDR3 DNA: TGCAGTGCTACGGAGGACAAGACAATTAATGAGCAGTTCTTC.

This clonotype was observed a few times. The DNA is left out, because the CDR3 cannot be placed on it with certainty; the CDR3 is given as TCRdb lists it. This rearrangement joins TRBV21-1 to TRBJ2-2; TRBD1, as called in the table, went unchecked against the DNA. TRBV21-1 is a pseudogene segment. The CDR3 is 17 residues long, ends included. CDR3 sequence: CASSKVGTGSNTGELFF.

In this sample, this clonotype turned up many times. V and J are TRBV24-1 and TRBJ2-2; a possible D gene is TRBD2 (5 bases). The CDR3 extends over 15 amino acids. CDR1 is KGHDR and CDR2 is SFDVKD in the germline V gene. The germline V and J ends were trimmed by 4 bases and 4 bases, with 12 bases remaining between them. The CDR3 DNA reads TGTGCCACCAGTGAGGCCCTCGGGGTCACCGGGGAGCTGTTTTTT. This translates into CATSEALGVTGELFF.

The table lists this clonotype with many counts. The rearrangement joins TRBV4-1 to TRBJ2-7, with 8 bases identical to TRBD1. Germline V CDR1 and CDR2: MGHRA, YSYEKL. J lost 2 bases, V lost 4 bases, and 7 bases had no gene match. The CDR3 runs 15 residues. The CDR3 reads CASSLRDRITYEQYF. CDR3 DNA sequence: TGCGCCAGCAGCCTACGGGACAGGATAACCTACGAGCAGTACTTC.

The V call is TRBV12-3 or TRBV12-4, the J call TRBJ2-5, with no clear D. CDR3 length equals 13 residues. With 6 bases removed from V and 1 base from J, the gap between germline ends came to 9 bases. The CDR3 protein is CASSLHTQETQYF. CDR3 coding DNA: TGTGCCAGCAGCTTACATACCCAAGAGACCCAGTACTTC.

The sample holds a few counts of this clonotype. This clone may be a read error of a much larger clone one base away. This chain links TRBV28 with TRBJ1-5; D ambiguous. Germline V CDR1 and CDR2: MDHEN, SYDVKM. The CDR3 extends over 14 amino acids. Trimming removed 7 bases from V and 1 base from J, with 11 bases in between. The CDR3 region is CASTEDTSNQPQHF. The DNA of the CDR3 is TGTGCCAGCACAGAGGATACGAGCAATCAGCCCCAGCATTTT.

In DNA form, the CDR3 reads TGTGCCAGCACCCGGACAGGGGGCTCTGAAGCTTTCTTT. This gives the protein CASTRTGGSEAFF. This rearrangement joins TRBV6-5 to TRBJ1-1; 11 nucleotides match TRBD1. Looked up from germline, CDR1 is MNHEY and CDR2 is SVGAGI. The CDR3 has 13 amino acids. V trimming: 7 bases; J trimming: 6 bases; junction bases outside the gene matches: 4.

The chain couples TRBV6-5 to TRBJ2-5, with 7 bases matching TRBD2. Germline V gene sequence: CDR1 MNHEY, CDR2 SVGAGI. The CDR3 consists of 18 residues. With 6 bases clipped from V and 5 bases from J, the junction kept 21 bases outside the gene matches. The CDR3 spells CASSTFRRGGLKRETQYF. CDR3 in DNA: TGTGCCAGCAGCACATTCAGGCGCGGGGGACTCAAACGGGAGACCCAGTACTTC.